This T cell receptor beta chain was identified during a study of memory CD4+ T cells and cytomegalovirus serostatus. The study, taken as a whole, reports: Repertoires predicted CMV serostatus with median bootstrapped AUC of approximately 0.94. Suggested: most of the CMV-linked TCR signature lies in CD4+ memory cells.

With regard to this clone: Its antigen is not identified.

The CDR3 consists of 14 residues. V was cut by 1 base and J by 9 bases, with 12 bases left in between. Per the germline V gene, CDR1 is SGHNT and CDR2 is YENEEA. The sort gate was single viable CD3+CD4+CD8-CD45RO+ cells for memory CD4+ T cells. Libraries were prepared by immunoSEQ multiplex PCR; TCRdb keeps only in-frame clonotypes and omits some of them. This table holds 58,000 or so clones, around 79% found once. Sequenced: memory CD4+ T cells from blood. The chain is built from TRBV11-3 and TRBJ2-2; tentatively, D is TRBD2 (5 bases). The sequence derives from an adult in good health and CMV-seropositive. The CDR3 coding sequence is TGTGCCAGCAGCTTAGTAGAGGACGGGAGGGAGCTGTTTTTT. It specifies CASSLVEDGRELFF.